Below, 24 T cell receptor beta chains from the same sample are listed, as sequenced in a study of blood T cells in healthy people across ages. The second PCR ran about 6 to 12 cycles with a sample-barcoded 5' primer and J-beta primers. MiXCR, run by TCRdb on the 5' RACE reads, gives a single entry per CDR3 protein. The sample yields more than 700,000 distinct CDR3 sequences, roughly 46% seen once. Sequenced sample: blood. The receptors originated from a man of 80 years or more in good health.

The chain uses TRBV28 and TRBJ1-2; no firm D call. CDR3 length: 13 residues. Germline assignment: CDR1 MDHEN and CDR2 SYDVKM. Trimming stripped 3 bases from V and 4 bases from J, with 9 bases between. CDR3: CASSFTPLYGYTF. The CDR3 DNA reads TGTGCCAGCAGTTTTACCCCCCTCTATGGCTACACCTTC.

This clonotype was seen only a few times. J is TRBJ2-1 and V is TRBV4-2; D is unclear. Trimming took off 1 base at V and 2 bases at J, with 9 bases between the two ends. CDR1 LGHNA and CDR2 YNFKEQ come from the germline V gene. This CDR3 is built from 15 residues. The CDR3 spells CASSQVGQPYNEQFF. The CDR3 DNA reads as TGTGCCAGCAGCCAAGTAGGGCAGCCCTACAATGAGCAGTTCTTC.

This clonotype was picked up one time. The chain employs TRBV7-8 and TRBJ2-4; D perhaps matches TRBD2 (6 bases). The last part of the DNA fits TRBJ2-7 better; the J call may be wrong. The CDR3 is 16 amino acids. Germline assignment: CDR1 SGHVS and CDR2 FQNEAQ. Here the CDR3 reads CASSSGEAGFSYEQYF. As DNA, the CDR3 is TGTGCCAGCAGCTCCGGTGAAGCGGGCTTTTCCTACGAGCAGTACTTC.

This clonotype was counted a few times. The V and J genes are TRBV20-1 and TRBJ1-1; D is undetermined. This CDR3 spans 12 amino acids. V dropped 3 bases and J dropped 11 bases, with 16 bases sitting between them. Germline V gives CDR1 DFQATT, CDR2 SNEGSKA (reference sequence). The CDR3 region is CSASEPKPVAFF. The CDR3 nucleotides are TGCAGTGCTAGCGAACCGAAGCCCGTGGCTTTCTTT.

V is TRBV28 and J is TRBJ2-7; 10 nucleotides agree with TRBD2. The CDR3 contains 17 residues. Germline CDR1 and CDR2: MDHEN and SYDVKM. Trimming removed 1 base from V and 1 base from J; junction bases left unmatched: 7. As DNA, the CDR3 is TGTGCCAGCAGTTTATCTGCTAGCGGGGGCCGATCCTACGAGCAGTACTTC. Amino acids: CASSLSASGGRSYEQYF.

V usage is TRBV15 and J usage is TRBJ2-7; D is possibly TRBD2 (5 bases). The CDR3 consists of 15 residues. The V end was cut by 0 bases, the J end by 6 bases, with 15 bases between. Germline values: CDR1 LNHNV, CDR2 YYDKDF (reference sequence). The CDR3 DNA reads TGTGCCACCAGCAGAGATTACGGGGATCCTACCGAGCAGTACTTC. It yields the protein CATSRDYGDPTEQYF.

The V call is TRBV11-1, the J call TRBJ2-7, with D perhaps TRBD2 (5 bases). Near its end, the DNA agrees better with TRBJ2-5, so the J call may be wrong. The CDR3 loop spans 17 amino acids. CDR1 is SGHAT and CDR2 is FQDESV in the germline V gene (reference sequence). The DNA of the CDR3 is TGTGCCAGCAGCTATTTCCCTCAGAGGGTAAGGGAGGAGACCCAGTACTTC. Its protein is CASSYFPQRVREETQYF.

Here the CDR3 reads CATTGTTYEQYF. CDR3 coding DNA: TGTGCCACGACAGGGACCACCTACGAGCAGTACTTC. The chain employs TRBV10-3 and TRBJ2-7; 7 bases are shared with TRBD1. The CDR3 extends over 12 amino acids. V shed 10 bases, J shed 2 bases, and the junction held 5 bases outside the gene matches. Germline values: CDR1 ENHRY, CDR2 SYGVKD.

The chain carries TRBV4-1 and TRBJ2-1; weak D call: TRBD1 (5 bases). The CDR3 length is 13 residues. Trimming removed 3 bases from V and 4 bases from J, with 7 bases in between. Germline loops: CDR1 MGHRA, CDR2 YSYEKL. This CDR3 reads CASSHREYNEQFF. The CDR3 region has the DNA TGCGCCAGCAGCCACAGGGAATACAATGAGCAGTTCTTC.

V gene TRBV25-1 combines with J gene TRBJ2-7; no reliable D call. Trimming pared 7 bases from V and 2 bases from J, leaving 9 bases between. This CDR3 has 12 residues. Germline-derived CDR1 and CDR2 are MGHDK and SYGVNS. This CDR3 reads CASKDGTYEQYF. In nucleotides, the CDR3 is TGTGCCAGCAAAGACGGCACCTACGAGCAGTACTTC.

As regards this clonotype: The junction and the germline gene differ at one end; a read error may be behind it. The rearrangement joins TRBV5-1 to TRBJ2-1, with 10 bases aligning to TRBD2. Germline V gene sequence: CDR1 SGHRS, CDR2 YFSETQ. The CDR3 sequence is 15 residues long. The CDR3: CASSAGTSEYNEQYF. CDR3 in DNA: TGCGCCAGCAGCGCCGGGACTAGCGAGTACAATGAGCAGTATTTC.

The genes are TRBV6-1 and TRBJ2-3; 8 bases are a match to TRBD1. V was clipped by 4 bases and J by 0 bases; unmatched bases: 6. The CDR3 length is 16 residues. Germline V lookup: CDR1 MNHNS, CDR2 SASEGT. The CDR3 sequence: CASSGRGLGSTDTQYF. The CDR3 DNA sequence: TGTGCCAGCAGTGGCAGGGGGCTGGGTAGCACAGATACGCAGTATTTT.

This clonotype has just one count. The chain carries TRBV7-3 and TRBJ2-7, with TRBD1 identical over 9 bases. V lost 5 bases to trimming and J lost 2 bases; unmatched junction nucleotides: 7. Germline V lookup: CDR1 SGHTA, CDR2 FQGTGA. The CDR3 contains 15 residues. The CDR3 DNA follows: TGTGCCAGCAGCAAGGACAGGGGTCCCCCCTACGAGCAGTACTTC. Residues: CASSKDRGPPYEQYF.

The chain couples TRBV13 to TRBJ2-7; 12 nucleotides align to TRBD2. Germline CDR1 reads PRHDT; CDR2 reads FYEKMQ (reference sequence). The CDR3 is made up of 20 amino acids. Trimming removed 2 bases from V and 1 base from J; junction bases left unmatched: 15. CDR3 loop: CASSLSMPQLAGGPSYEQYF. For the CDR3, the DNA is TGTGCCAGCAGCTTAAGTATGCCGCAGCTAGCGGGAGGGCCGTCCTACGAGCAGTACTTC.

The chain couples TRBV5-5 to TRBJ2-7; 7 bases are a match to TRBD1. The V gene's germline CDR1 is SGHKS and CDR2 YYEKEE (reference sequence). The CDR3 sequence is 16 residues long. V was clipped by 3 bases and J by 3 bases; unmatched bases: 12. The CDR3 nucleotides are TGTGCCAGCAGCTCGGCCGGGACAGATATACTCTACGAGCAGTACTTC. Translated, it gives CASSSAGTDILYEQYF.

The CDR3 protein is CAWRGLAAHNEQFF. The CDR3 DNA reads TGTGCCTGGAGGGGACTAGCGGCCCATAATGAGCAGTTCTTC. The V and J genes are TRBV30 and TRBJ2-1; the match to TRBD2 covers 11 bases. V was pared by 3 bases and J by 7 bases, with 5 bases of the junction left unmatched. This CDR3 has 14 residues. Looked up from germline, CDR1 is GTSNPN and CDR2 is SVGIG (reference sequence).

This clonotype occurred many times. The rearrangement joins TRBV9 to TRBJ2-7; D ambiguous. Trimming took 0 bases from V and 6 from J, leaving 10 bases between them. CDR1 and CDR2 (germline): SGDLS, YYNGEE. The CDR3 totals 13 residues. The CDR3 protein is CASSVDGLGEQYF. The DNA for the CDR3 is TGTGCCAGCAGCGTAGATGGCCTGGGCGAGCAGTACTTC. Variable domain in full (rest from reference TRBV9 and TRBJ2-7): DSGVTQTPKHLITATGQRVTLRCSPRSGDLSVYWYQQSLDQGLQFLIQYYNGEERAKGNILERFSAQQFPDLHSELNLSSLELGDSALYFCASSVDGLGEQYFGPGTRLTVT.

This clonotype has only a few counts. The chain employs TRBV20-1 and TRBJ2-1, with D unclear. Trimming removed 6 bases from V and 4 bases from J, with 22 bases in between. From germline, CDR1 is DFQATT and CDR2 SNEGSKA (reference sequence). The CDR3 spans 16 residues. The CDR3 nucleotides read TGCAGTGCACCGCCCCCGTTAGAACCCGCGTACAATGAGCAGTTCTTC. It specifies CSAPPPLEPAYNEQFF.

The chain couples TRBV29-1 to TRBJ2-7, with 9 bases fitting TRBD1. CDR1 and CDR2 from the germline V gene are SQVTM and ANQGSEA. The CDR3 contains 14 residues. V gave up 6 bases and J gave up 2 bases; unmatched junction bases: 8. In DNA form, the CDR3 reads TGCAGCGTCCGTATACAGGGGGCAACCTACGAGCAGTACTTC. It is translated as CSVRIQGATYEQYF.

The rearrangement uses TRBV20-1 and TRBJ2-5; D is possibly TRBD1 (6 bases). With the DNA end fitting TRBJ2-7 better, the J assignment may be wrong. The CDR3 sequence is 14 residues long. The V gene's germline CDR1 is DFQATT and CDR2 SNEGSKA (reference sequence). The CDR3 sequence is CSASAGRGGYEQYF. The CDR3, as DNA: TGCAGTGCTAGTGCCGGTCGAGGGGGTTACGAGCAGTACTTC.

There are a few counts of this clonotype. The rearrangement uses TRBV7-9 and TRBJ1-1; TRBD1 aligns across 7 bases. This CDR3 has 15 residues. From germline, CDR1 is SEHNR and CDR2 FQNEAQ (reference sequence). The trim removed 5 bases at V and 4 bases at J, leaving 10 bases unmatched. The CDR3, as DNA: TGTGCCAGCAGCGCGAGCAGGGGGAGAGGCACTGAAGCTTTCTTT. It codes for CASSASRGRGTEAFF.

The table lists this clonotype with a few counts. The chain has TRBV7-2 and TRBJ2-5; 11 bases are shared with TRBD2. V was pared by 5 bases and J by 2 bases, with 10 bases of the junction left unmatched. The CDR3 spans 17 residues. Germline loops: CDR1 SGHTA, CDR2 FQGNSA. CDR3 nucleotides: TGTGCCAGCAGCCATCGAGGAGGACTAGCGGGTCAAGAGACCCAGTACTTC. Residues: CASSHRGGLAGQETQYF. Filled out from reference TRBV7-2 and TRBJ2-5, the complete variable domain reads GAGVSQSPSNKVTEKGKDVELRCDPISGHTALYWYRQSLGQGLEFLIYFQGNSAPDKSGLPSDRFSAERTGGSVSTLTIQRTQQEDSAVYLCASSHRGGLAGQETQYFGPGTRLLVL.

This clonotype showed up many times. The chain carries TRBV7-2 and TRBJ2-3, with 9 bases aligning to TRBD2. The CDR3 consists of 17 residues. The V segment lost 2 bases and the J segment 5 bases; nucleotides outside the gene matches: 11. Per germline, CDR1 SGHTA and CDR2 FQGNSA. CDR3 sequence (DNA): TGTGCCAGCAGCTTATCAACCTCGCGGGAGGGCTTAGATACGCAGTATTTT. This translates into CASSLSTSREGLDTQYF.

A word on this clonotype: A much larger clone is a single base away; this may be a read error. This chain joins TRBV12-3 or TRBV12-4 and TRBJ2-1; TRBD2 matches 15 bases. The CDR3 runs to 16 residues. J was trimmed by 7 bases and V by 5 bases; bases with no gene match: 6. CDR3 coding DNA: TGTGCCAGCAGTCCCGTTGGGACTAGCGGGAGGAATGAGCAGTTCTTC. Translating gives CASSPVGTSGRNEQFF.